This T cell receptor (beta chain) was identified in a study of cytomegalovirus exposure and HLA in healthy donors. General study points: By a later analysis, the bulk of CMV-associated TCR beta chains appeared HLA-restricted.

A remark on this clone: Its specificity is not known.

Trimming shortened V by 0 bases and J by 3 bases, and 6 bases separated the two germline ends. This CDR3 has 13 amino acids. Germline V gene sequence: CDR1 LNHNV, CDR2 YYDKDF (reference sequence). The PCR used 60 Vbeta and 13 Jbeta primers. Sequenced by immunoSEQ multiplex PCR; TCRdb stores in-frame clones only, minus some. This table holds about 83,000 clones, under 80% found once. What was sequenced was PBMCs. This receptor was taken from a man between 60 and 70 years old in good health and CMV-seronegative. The chain recombines TRBV15 with TRBJ2-7; D uncertain. The CDR3 bases are TGTGCCACCAGCAGAGATGGCTTCTACGAGCAGTACTTC. Translated, it gives CATSRDGFYEQYF.